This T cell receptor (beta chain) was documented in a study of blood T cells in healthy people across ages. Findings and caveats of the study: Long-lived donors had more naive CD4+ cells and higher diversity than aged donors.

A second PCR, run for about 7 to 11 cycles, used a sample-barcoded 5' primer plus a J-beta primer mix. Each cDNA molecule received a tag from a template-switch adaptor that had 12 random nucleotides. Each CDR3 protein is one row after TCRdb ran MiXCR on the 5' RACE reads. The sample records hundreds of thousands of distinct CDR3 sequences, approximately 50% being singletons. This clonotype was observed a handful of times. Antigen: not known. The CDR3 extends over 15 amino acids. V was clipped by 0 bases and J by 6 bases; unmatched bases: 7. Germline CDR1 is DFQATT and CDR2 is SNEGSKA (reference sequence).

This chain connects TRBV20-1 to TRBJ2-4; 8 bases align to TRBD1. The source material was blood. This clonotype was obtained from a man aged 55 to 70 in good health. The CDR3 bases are TGCAGTGCTAGAGATTTCGGACAGGGCGCAAACATTCAGTACTTC. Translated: CSARDFGQGANIQYF.